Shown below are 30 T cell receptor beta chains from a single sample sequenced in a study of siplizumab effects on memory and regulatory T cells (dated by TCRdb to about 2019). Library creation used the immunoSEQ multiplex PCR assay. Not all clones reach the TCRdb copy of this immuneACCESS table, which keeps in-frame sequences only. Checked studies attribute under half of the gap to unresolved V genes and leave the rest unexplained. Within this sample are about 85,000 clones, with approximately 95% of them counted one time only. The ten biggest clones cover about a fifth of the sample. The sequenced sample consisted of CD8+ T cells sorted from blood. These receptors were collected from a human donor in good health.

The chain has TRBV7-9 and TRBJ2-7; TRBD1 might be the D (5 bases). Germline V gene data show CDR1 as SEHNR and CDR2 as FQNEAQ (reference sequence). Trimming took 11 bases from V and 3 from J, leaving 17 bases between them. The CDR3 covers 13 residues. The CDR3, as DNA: TGTGCCCTTAGTCGCACGACAGACTACGAGCAGTACTTC. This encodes CALSRTTDYEQYF. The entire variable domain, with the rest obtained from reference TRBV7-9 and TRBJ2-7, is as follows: DTGVSQNPRHKITKRGQNVTFRCDPISEHNRLYWYRQTLGQGPEFLTYFQNEAQLEKSRLLSDRFSAERPKGSFSTLEIQRTEQGDSAMYLCALSRTTDYEQYFGPGTRLTVT.

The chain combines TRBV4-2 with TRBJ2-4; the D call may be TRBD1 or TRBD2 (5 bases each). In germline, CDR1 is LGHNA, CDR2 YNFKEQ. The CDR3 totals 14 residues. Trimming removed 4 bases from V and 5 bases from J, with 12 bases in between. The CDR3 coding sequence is TGTGCCAGCAGCCGAGGGGCAGTTGAAAACATTCAGTACTTC. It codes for CASSRGAVENIQYF.

The CDR3 reads CASSLAGNTEAFF. DNA of the CDR3: TGCGCCAGCAGCTTGGCCGGAAACACTGAAGCTTTCTTT. The genes are TRBV5-1 and TRBJ1-1, with D unclear. V dropped 0 bases and J dropped 2 bases, with 5 bases sitting between them. Germline V gene lookup returns CDR1 SGHRS and CDR2 YFSETQ. The CDR3 extends over 13 amino acids.

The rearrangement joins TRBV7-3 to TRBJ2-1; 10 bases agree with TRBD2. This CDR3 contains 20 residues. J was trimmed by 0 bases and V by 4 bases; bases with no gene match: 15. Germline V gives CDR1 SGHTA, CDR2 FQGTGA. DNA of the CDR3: TGTGCCAGCAGCTATTTAGCGGGAGGTCAAATTCAAAGCTCCTACAATGAGCAGTTCTTC. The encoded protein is CASSYLAGGQIQSSYNEQFF.

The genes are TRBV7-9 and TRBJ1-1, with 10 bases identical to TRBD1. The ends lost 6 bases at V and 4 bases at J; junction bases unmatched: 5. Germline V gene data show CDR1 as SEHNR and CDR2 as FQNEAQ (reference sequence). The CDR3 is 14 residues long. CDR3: CASRADRGLTEAFF. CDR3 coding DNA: TGTGCCAGCAGAGCTGACAGGGGGCTCACTGAAGCTTTCTTT.

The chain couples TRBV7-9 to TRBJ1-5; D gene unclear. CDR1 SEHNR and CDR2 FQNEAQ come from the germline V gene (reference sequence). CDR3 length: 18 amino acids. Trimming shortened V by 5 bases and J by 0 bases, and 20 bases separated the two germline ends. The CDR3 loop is CASSRAATGEYSNQPQHF. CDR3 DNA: TGTGCCAGCAGCCGAGCGGCGACGGGCGAATATAGCAATCAGCCCCAGCATTTT.

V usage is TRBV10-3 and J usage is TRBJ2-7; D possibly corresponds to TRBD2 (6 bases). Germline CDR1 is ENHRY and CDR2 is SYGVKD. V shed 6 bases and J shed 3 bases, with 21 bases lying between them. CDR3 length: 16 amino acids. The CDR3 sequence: CAIRNLHRDGGYEQYF. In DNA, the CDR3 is TGTGCCATCAGAAACCTCCACCGGGACGGGGGCTACGAGCAGTACTTC.

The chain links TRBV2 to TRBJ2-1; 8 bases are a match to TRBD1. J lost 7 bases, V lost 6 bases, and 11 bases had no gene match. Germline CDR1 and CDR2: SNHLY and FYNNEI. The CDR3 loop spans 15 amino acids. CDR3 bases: TGTGCCAGCAGCCCAAGACAGGGGTTTATTAATGAGCAGTTCTTC. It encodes CASSPRQGFINEQFF.

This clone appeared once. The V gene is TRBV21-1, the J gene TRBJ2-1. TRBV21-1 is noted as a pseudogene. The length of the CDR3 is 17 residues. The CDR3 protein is CASSKVYSAFSYNEQFF. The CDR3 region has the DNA TGTGCCAGCAGCAAGGTGTACAGCGCCTTCTCCTACAATGAGCAGTTCTTC.

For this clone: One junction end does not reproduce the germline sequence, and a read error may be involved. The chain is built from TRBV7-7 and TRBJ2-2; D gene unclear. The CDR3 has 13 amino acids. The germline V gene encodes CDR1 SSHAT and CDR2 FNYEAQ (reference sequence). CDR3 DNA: TGTGCTAGCAGTAGGACGGCGACCGGGGAGCTGTTTTTT. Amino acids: CASSRTATGELFF. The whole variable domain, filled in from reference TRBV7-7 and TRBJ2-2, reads GAGVSQSPRYKVTKRGQDVTLRCDPISSHATLYWYQQALGQGPEFLTYFNYEAQPDKSGLPSDRFSAERPEGSISTLTIQRTEQRDSAMYRCASSRTATGELFFGEGSRLTVL.

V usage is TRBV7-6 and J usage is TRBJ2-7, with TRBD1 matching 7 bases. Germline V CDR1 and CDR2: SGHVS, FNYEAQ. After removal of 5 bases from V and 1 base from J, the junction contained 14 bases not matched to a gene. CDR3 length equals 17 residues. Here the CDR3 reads CASSQTPDREYSYEQYF. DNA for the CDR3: TGTGCCAGCAGCCAAACCCCCGACAGGGAATATTCCTACGAGCAGTACTTC.

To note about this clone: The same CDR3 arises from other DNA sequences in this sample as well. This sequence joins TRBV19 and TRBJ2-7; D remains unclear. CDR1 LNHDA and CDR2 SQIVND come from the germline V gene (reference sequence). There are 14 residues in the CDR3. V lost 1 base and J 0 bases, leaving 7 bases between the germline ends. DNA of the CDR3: TGTGCCAGTAGTATAGGCCAAAGCTCCTACGAGCAGTACTTC. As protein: CASSIGQSSYEQYF.

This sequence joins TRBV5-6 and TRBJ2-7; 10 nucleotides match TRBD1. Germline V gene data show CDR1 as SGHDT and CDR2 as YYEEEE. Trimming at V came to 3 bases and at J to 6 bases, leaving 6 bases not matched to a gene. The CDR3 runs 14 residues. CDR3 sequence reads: CASSSPGTGVEQYF. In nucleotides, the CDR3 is TGTGCCAGCAGCTCTCCCGGGACAGGGGTCGAGCAGTACTTC.

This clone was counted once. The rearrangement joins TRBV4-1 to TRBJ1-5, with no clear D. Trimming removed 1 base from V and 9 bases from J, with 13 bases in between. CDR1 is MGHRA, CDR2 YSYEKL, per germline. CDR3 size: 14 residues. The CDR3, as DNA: TGCGCCAGCAGCCAAGTTGCGGGAGGTCGGCCCCAGCATTTT. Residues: CASSQVAGGRPQHF.

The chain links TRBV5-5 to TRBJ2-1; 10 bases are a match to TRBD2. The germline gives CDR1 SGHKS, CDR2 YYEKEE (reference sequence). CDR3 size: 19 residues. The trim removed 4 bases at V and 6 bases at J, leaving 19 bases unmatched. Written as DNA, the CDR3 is TGTGCCAGCAGCCCGCACAGAATGTTAGCGGGAGGCCAGGGCAATGAGCAGTTCTTC. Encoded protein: CASSPHRMLAGGQGNEQFF.

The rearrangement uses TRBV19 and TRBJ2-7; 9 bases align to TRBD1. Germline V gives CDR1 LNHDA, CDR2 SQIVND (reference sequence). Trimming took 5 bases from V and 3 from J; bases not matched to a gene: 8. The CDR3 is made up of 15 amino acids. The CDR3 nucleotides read TGTGCCAGTAGTGCCGGGACAGGGATTCTCTACGAGCAGTACTTC. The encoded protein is CASSAGTGILYEQYF.

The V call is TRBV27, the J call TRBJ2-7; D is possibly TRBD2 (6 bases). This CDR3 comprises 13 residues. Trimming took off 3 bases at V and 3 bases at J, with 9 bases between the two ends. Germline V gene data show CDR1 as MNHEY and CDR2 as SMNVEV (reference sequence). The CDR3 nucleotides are TGTGCCAGCAGTTTTACTAGCCACTACGAGCAGTACTTC. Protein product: CASSFTSHYEQYF.

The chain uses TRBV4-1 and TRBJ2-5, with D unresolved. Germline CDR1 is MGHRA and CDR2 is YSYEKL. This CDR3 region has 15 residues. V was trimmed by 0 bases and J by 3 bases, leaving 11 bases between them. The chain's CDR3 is CASSQDLDEKETQYF. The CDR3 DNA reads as TGCGCCAGCAGCCAAGATTTGGATGAAAAAGAGACCCAGTACTTC.

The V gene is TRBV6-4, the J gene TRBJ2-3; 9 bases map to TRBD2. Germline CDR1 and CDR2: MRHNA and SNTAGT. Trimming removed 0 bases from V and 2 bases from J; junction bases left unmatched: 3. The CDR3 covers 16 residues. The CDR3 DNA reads TGTGCCAGCAGTGACTCCGCTAGCGGGGACACAGATACGCAGTATTTT. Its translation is CASSDSASGDTDTQYF.

The CDR3 is CAISEPGLAEETQYF. CDR3 DNA sequence: TGTGCCATCAGTGAGCCGGGACTAGCGGAAGAGACCCAGTACTTC. The chain recombines TRBV10-3 with TRBJ2-5, with TRBD2 matching over 11 bases. Germline V gene data show CDR1 as ENHRY and CDR2 as SYGVKD. The CDR3 runs 15 residues. V lost 2 bases and J lost 3; bases outside the gene matches: 2.

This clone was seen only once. The CDR3 DNA is TGCGCCAGCAGCCAAAGGGGGGGGACTCCCGACGATGAGCAGTTCTTC. Residues: CASSQRGGTPDDEQFF. The chain carries TRBV4-1 and TRBJ2-1; possibly TRBD2 for D (7 bases). This CDR3 is 16 amino acids long. V was cut by 2 bases and J by 8 bases, with 19 bases left in between. Germline-derived CDR1 and CDR2 are MGHRA and YSYEKL.

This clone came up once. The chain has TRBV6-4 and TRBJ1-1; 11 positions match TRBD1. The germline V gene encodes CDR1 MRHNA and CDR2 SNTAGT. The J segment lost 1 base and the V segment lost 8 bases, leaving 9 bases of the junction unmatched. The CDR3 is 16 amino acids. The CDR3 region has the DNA TGTGCCAGCCGTAGGACAGGGGGCTTGAGGAACACTGAAGCTTTCTTT. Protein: CASRRTGGLRNTEAFF.

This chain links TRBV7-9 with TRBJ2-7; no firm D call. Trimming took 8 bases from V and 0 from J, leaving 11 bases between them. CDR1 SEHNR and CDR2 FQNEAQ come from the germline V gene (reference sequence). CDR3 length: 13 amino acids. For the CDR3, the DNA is TGTGCCAGCGCTGGCGAGTCCTCCTACGAGCAGTACTTC. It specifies CASAGESSYEQYF.

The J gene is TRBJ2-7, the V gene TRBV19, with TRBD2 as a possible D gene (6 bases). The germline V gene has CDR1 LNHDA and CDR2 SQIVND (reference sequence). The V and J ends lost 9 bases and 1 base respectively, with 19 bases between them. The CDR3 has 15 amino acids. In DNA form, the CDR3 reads TGTGCCAGCTCGTTCGGCGGGGCCGGGTCCTACGAGCAGTACTTC. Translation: CASSFGGAGSYEQYF. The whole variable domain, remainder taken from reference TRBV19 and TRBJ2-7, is DGGITQSPKYLFRKEGQNVTLSCEQNLNHDAMYWYRQDPGQGLRLIYYSQIVNDFQKGDIAEGYSVSREKKESFPLTVTSAQKNPTAFYLCASSFGGAGSYEQYFGPGTRLTVT.

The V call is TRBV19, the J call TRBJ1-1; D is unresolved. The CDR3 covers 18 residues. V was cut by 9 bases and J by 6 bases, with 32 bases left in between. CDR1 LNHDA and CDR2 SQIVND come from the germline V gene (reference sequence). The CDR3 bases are TGTGCCAGCCATCCCGGGATATTGAGTGGACGGAAAGGCGCTGAAGCTTTCTTT. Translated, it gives CASHPGILSGRKGAEAFF.

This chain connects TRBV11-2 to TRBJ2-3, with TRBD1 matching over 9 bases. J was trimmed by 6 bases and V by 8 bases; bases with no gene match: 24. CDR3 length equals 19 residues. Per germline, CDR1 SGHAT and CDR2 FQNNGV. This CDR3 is CASRGLGQGSSRGADTQYF. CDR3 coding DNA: TGTGCCAGCCGTGGATTGGGACAGGGATCTTCGCGAGGAGCGGATACGCAGTATTTT. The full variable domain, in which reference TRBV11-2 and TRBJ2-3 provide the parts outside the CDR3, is EAGVAQSPRYKIIEKRQSVAFWCNPISGHATLYWYQQILGQGPKLLIQFQNNGVVDDSQLPKDRFSAERLKGVDSTLKIQPAKLEDSAVYLCASRGLGQGSSRGADTQYFGPGTRLTVL.

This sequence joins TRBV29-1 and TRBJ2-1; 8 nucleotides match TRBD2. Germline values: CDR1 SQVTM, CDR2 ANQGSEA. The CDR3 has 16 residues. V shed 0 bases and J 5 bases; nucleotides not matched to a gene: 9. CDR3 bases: TGCAGCGTTGAAGATCGGAGTCTAGCGGGTCACAATGAGCAGTTCTTC. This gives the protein CSVEDRSLAGHNEQFF.

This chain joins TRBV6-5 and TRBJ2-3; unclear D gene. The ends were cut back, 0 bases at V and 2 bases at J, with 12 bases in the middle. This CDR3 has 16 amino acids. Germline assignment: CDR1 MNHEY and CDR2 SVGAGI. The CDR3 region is CASSYSGIINTDTQYF. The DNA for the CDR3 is TGTGCCAGCAGTTACTCGGGGATTATCAACACAGATACGCAGTATTTT.

The CDR3 coding sequence is TGTGCCAGCAGTGCAGGTCTAGCGGGGGTTTCCTACAATGAGCAGTTCTTC. Amino acids: CASSAGLAGVSYNEQFF. The V and J genes are TRBV6-1 and TRBJ2-1; the match to TRBD2 covers 10 bases. CDR3 size: 17 residues. CDR1 and CDR2 (germline): MNHNS, SASEGT. V shed 4 bases and J 1 base; nucleotides not matched to a gene: 7.

This chain's CDR3 is CAIRTEQEGYEQYF. The DNA for the CDR3 is TGTGCCATCAGGACGGAACAGGAAGGTTACGAGCAGTACTTC. The rearrangement joins TRBV10-3 to TRBJ2-7; possible D gene TRBD1, 5 bases. V lost 6 bases and J 4 bases, leaving 16 bases between the germline ends. CDR1 and CDR2 from the germline V gene are ENHRY and SYGVKD. This CDR3 is 14 amino acids long.